Included here is one T cell receptor (beta chain) sequence, with context. The data were obtained in a study of blood T cell repertoires in COVID-19. Study-wide context: The samples span acute and convalescent COVID-19 from the United States, Italy and Spain. PBMCs, B-cell-depleted T cells, or T cells provided the cDNA or gDNA that made up the material.

CDR1 and CDR2 from the germline V gene are KGHSH and LQKENI. Deletions cut 3 bases from V and 7 bases from J, with 12 bases between. The CDR3 length is 13 residues. Original processing notes: Estimation of nucleated cell counts relied on the amplification of reference gene primers. The repertoire was sequenced with immunoSEQ multiplex PCR; TCRdb's copy has only in-frame clones and lacks some. V and J calls and clone size come straight from that table; D and trimming were deduced from the DNA. The sample holds approximately 170,000 clones, roughly four fifths seen once. The chain couples TRBV18 to TRBJ1-1; D may be TRBD1 (5 bases). The sample was peripheral blood. The source is a man between 65 and 80 years old who had recovered from COVID-19. The CDR3 DNA sequence: TGTGCCAGCTCACCTCCAGAACAGGTTGAAGCTTTCTTT. Translating it yields CASSPPEQVEAFF.